What follows is one TCR beta chain and its context. Libraries were prepared by immunoSEQ multiplex PCR; TCRdb keeps only in-frame clonotypes and omits some of them. Among over 75,000 clones listed, 90% were seen once. The sample is drawn from a study of blood T cell repertoires in COVID-19. Turning to the study itself: PBMCs, B-cell-depleted T cells, or T cells were the source of the cDNA or gDNA that made up the material.

Sequencing was done on a sample of peripheral blood. The sequence came from a man between 60 and 70 years old with acute or convalescent COVID-19.

The CDR3 region is CASSSPGLAGASGKNIQYF. The CDR3 DNA is TGTGCCAGCAGCTCTCCGGGACTAGCGGGGGCAAGCGGCAAAAACATTCAGTACTTC. J is TRBJ2-4 and V is TRBV27; TRBD2 aligns across 14 bases. Trimming cost V 6 bases and J 3 bases; bases outside gene matches: 13. The CDR3 has 19 amino acids. CDR1 and CDR2 from the germline V gene are MNHEY and SMNVEV (reference sequence).